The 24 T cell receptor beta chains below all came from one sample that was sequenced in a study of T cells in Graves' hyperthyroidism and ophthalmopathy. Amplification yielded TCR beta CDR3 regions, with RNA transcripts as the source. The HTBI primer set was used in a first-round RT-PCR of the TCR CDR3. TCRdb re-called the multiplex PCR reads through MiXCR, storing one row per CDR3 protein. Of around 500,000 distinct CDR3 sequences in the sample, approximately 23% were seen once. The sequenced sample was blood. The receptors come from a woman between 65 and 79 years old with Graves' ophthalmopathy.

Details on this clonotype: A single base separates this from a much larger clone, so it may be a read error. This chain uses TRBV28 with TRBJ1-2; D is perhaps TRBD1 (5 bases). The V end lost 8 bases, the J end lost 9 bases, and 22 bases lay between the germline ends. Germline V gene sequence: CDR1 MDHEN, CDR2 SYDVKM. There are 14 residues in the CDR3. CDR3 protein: CASLLSGQGGSYTF. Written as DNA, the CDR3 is TGTGCCAGCCTTTTGTCAGGGCAAGGCGGTAGCTACACCTTC.

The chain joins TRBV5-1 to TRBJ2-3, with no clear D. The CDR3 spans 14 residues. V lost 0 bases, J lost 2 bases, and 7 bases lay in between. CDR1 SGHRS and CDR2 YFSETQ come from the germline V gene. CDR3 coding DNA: TGCGCCAGCAGCTTGGGGTCTTACACAGATACGCAGTATTTT. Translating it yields CASSLGSYTDTQYF.

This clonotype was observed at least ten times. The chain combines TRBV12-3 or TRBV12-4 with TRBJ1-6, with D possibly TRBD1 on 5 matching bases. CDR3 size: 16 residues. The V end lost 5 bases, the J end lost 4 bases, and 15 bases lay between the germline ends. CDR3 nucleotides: TGTGCCAGCAGTCCCCAACCGGGGCGATATAATTCACCCCTCCACTTT. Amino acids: CASSPQPGRYNSPLHF.

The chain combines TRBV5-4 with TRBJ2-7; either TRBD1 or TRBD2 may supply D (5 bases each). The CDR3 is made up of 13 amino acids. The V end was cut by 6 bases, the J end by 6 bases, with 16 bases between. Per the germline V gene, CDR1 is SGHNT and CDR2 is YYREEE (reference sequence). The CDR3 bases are TGTGCCAGCACCGTGGGACCGATGGGCGAGCAGTACTTC. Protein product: CASTVGPMGEQYF.

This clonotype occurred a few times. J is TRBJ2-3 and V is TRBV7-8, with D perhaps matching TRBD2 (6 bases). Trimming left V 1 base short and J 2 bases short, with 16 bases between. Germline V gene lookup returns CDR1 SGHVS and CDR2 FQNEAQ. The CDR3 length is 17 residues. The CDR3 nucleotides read TGTGCCAGCAGCTTAGGGACGGTAGCGGACATCACAGATACGCAGTATTTT. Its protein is CASSLGTVADITDTQYF. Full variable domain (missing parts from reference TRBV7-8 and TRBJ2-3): GAGVSQSPRYKVAKRGQDVALRCDPISGHVSLFWYQQALGQGPEFLTYFQNEAQLDKSGLPSDRFFAERPEGSVSTLKIQRTQQEDSAVYLCASSLGTVADITDTQYFGPGTRLTVL.

DNA of the CDR3: TGTGCCAGCAGCTCAACCCGGAGACCTGTGCGGTACGAGCAGTACTTC. This gives the protein CASSSTRRPVRYEQYF. The chain recombines TRBV7-9 with TRBJ2-7; D is unresolved. The CDR3 sequence is 16 residues long. Per the germline V gene, CDR1 is SEHNR and CDR2 is FQNEAQ (reference sequence). Trimming left V 4 bases short and J 4 bases short, with 20 bases between. Drawing the rest from reference TRBV7-9 and TRBJ2-7, the complete variable domain is DTGVSQNPRHKITKRGQNVTFRCDPISEHNRLYWYRQTLGQGPEFLTYFQNEAQLEKSRLLSDRFSAERPKGSFSTLEIQRTEQGDSAMYLCASSSTRRPVRYEQYFGPGTRLTVT.

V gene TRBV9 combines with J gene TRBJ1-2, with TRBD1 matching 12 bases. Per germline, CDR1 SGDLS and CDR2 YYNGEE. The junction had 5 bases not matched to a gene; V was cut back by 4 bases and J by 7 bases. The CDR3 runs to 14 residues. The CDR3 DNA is TGTGCCAGCAGCATTGGGACAGGGGGCCTTGGCTACACCTTC. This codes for CASSIGTGGLGYTF.

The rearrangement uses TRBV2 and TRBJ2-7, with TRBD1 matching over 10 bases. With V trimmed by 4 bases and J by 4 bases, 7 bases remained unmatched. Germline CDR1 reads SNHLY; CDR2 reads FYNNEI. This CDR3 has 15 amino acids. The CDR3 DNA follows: TGTGCCAGCAGTGTTGACAGGGGGCTGGTATACGAGCAGTACTTC. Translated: CASSVDRGLVYEQYF.

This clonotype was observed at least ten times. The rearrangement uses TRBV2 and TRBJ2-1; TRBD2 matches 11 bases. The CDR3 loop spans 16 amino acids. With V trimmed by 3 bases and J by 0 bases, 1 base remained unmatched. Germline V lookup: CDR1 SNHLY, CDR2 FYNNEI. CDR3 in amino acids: CASSETSGISYNEQFF. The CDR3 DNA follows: TGTGCCAGCAGTGAGACTAGCGGGATCTCCTACAATGAGCAGTTCTTC. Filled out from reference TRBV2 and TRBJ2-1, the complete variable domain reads EPEVTQTPSHQVTQMGQEVILRCVPISNHLYFYWYRQILGQKVEFLVSFYNNEISEKSEIFDDQFSVERPDGSNFTLKIRSTKLEDSAMYFCASSETSGISYNEQFFGPGTRLTVL.

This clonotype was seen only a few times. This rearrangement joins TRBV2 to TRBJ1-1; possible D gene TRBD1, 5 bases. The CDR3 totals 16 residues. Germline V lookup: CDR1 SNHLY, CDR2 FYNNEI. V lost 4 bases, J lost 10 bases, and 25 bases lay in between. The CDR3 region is CASSATRVRDPKGAFF. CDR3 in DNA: TGTGCCAGCAGTGCCACCAGAGTCAGGGACCCCAAGGGAGCTTTCTTT. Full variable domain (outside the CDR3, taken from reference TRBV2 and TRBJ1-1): EPEVTQTPSHQVTQMGQEVILRCVPISNHLYFYWYRQILGQKVEFLVSFYNNEISEKSEIFDDQFSVERPDGSNFTLKIRSTKLEDSAMYFCASSATRVRDPKGAFFGQGTRLTVV.

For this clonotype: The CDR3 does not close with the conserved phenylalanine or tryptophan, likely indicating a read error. Written as DNA, the CDR3 is TGTGCCTGGAGATCGTATCACGAGCAGTACCTC. As protein: CAWRSYHEQYL. The gene calls are TRBV30 and TRBJ2-7; D is undetermined. The CDR3 has 11 amino acids. The germline CDR1 and CDR2 sequences are GTSNPN and SVGIG (reference sequence). V was cut by 3 bases and J by 5 bases, with 8 bases left in between.

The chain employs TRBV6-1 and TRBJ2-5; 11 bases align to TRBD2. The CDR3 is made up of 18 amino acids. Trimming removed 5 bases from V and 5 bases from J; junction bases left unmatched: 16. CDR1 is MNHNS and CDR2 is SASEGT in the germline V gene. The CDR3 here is CASSLLAGVDTKSETQYF. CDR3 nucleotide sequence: TGTGCCAGCAGTTTACTAGCGGGAGTAGATACGAAATCGGAGACCCAGTACTTC.

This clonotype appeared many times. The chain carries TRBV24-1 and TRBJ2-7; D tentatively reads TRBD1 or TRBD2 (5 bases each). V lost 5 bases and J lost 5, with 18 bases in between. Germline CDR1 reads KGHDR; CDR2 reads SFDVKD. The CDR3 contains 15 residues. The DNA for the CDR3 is TGTGCCACCAGTGGAGGAGAGGGACGGGCCCACGAGCAGTACTTC. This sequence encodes CATSGGEGRAHEQYF.

The CDR3 protein is CASSQGLAISTDTQYF. The CDR3 DNA reads as TGTGCCAGCAGTCAGGGACTAGCGATCAGCACAGATACGCAGTATTTT. The chain couples TRBV6-2 or TRBV6-3 to TRBJ2-3, with 10 bases matching TRBD2. The CDR3 totals 16 residues. The J segment lost 0 bases and the V segment lost 5 bases, leaving 5 bases of the junction unmatched. Germline V CDR1 and CDR2: MNHEY, SVGEGT.

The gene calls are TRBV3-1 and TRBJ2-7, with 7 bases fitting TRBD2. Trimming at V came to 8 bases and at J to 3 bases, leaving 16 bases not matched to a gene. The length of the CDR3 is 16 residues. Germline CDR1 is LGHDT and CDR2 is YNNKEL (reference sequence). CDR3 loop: CASSHSGTKIYYEQYF. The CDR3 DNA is TGTGCCAGCTCCCATTCCGGGACTAAGATTTACTACGAGCAGTACTTC.

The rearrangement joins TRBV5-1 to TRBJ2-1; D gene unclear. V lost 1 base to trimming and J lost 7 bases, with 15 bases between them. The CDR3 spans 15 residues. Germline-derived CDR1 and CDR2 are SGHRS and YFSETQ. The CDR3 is CASSLLGAISNEQFF. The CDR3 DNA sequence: TGCGCCAGCAGCTTGTTGGGCGCCATTTCGAATGAGCAGTTCTTC.

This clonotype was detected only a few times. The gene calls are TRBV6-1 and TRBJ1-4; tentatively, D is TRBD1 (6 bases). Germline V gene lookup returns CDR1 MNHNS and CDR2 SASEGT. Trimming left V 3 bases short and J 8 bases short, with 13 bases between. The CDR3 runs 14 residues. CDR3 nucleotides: TGTGCCAGCAGTGAGGGGGCGGGGGTGGAAAAACTGTTTTTT. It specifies CASSEGAGVEKLFF.

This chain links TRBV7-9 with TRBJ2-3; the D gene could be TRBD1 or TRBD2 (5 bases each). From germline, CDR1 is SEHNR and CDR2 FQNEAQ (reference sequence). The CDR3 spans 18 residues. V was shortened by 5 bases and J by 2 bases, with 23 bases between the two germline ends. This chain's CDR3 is CASSHLKWTPGATDTQYF. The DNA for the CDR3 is TGTGCCAGCAGCCACCTAAAGTGGACACCCGGGGCCACAGATACGCAGTATTTT. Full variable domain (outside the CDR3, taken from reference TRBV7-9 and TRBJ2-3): DTGVSQNPRHKITKRGQNVTFRCDPISEHNRLYWYRQTLGQGPEFLTYFQNEAQLEKSRLLSDRFSAERPKGSFSTLEIQRTEQGDSAMYLCASSHLKWTPGATDTQYFGPGTRLTVL.

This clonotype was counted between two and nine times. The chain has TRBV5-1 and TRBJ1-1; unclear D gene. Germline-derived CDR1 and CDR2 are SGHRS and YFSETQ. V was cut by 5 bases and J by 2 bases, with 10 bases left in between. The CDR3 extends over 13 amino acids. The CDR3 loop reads CASRETDNTEAFF. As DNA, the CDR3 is TGCGCCAGCAGGGAGACCGACAACACTGAAGCTTTCTTT. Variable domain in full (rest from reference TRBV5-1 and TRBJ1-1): KAGVTQTPRYLIKTRGQQVTLSCSPISGHRSVSWYQQTPGQGLQFLFEYFSETQRNKGNFPGRFSGRQFSNSRSEMNVSTLELGDSALYLCASRETDNTEAFFGQGTRLTVV.

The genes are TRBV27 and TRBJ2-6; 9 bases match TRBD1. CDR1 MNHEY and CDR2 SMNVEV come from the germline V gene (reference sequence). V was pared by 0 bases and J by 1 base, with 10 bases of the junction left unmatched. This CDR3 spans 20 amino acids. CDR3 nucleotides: TGTGCCAGCAGTTTATCGTCGTTGGGGACAGGGTATTCTGGGGCCAACGTCCTGACTTTC. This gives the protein CASSLSSLGTGYSGANVLTF.

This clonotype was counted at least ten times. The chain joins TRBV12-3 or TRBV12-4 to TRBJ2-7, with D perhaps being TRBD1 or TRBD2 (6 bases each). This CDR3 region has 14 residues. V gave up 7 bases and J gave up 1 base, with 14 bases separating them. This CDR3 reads CASTRGQPSYEQYF. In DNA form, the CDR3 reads TGTGCCAGCACACGGGGGCAGCCATCCTACGAGCAGTACTTC.

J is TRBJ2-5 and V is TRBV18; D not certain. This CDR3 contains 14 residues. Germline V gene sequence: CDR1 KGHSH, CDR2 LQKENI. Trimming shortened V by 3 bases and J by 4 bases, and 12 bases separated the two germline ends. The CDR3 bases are TGTGCCAGCTCACCCCTGAACGCATTAGAGACCCAGTACTTC. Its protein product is CASSPLNALETQYF.

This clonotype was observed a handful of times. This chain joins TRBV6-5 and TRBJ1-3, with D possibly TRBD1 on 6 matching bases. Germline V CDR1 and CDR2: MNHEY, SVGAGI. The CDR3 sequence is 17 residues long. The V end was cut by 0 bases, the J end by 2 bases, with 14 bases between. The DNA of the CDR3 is TGTGCCAGCAGTTACTCTGGGGGGCGGTCAACTGGAAACACCATATATTTT. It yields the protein CASSYSGGRSTGNTIYF.

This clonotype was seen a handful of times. This chain's CDR3 is CASSMAGVRETQYF. CDR3 DNA sequence: TGTGCCAGTAGTATGGCAGGGGTAAGGGAGACCCAGTACTTC. This chain connects TRBV19 to TRBJ2-5; D is possibly TRBD1 (6 bases). V was shortened by 3 bases and J by 5 bases, with 13 bases between the two germline ends. This CDR3 comprises 14 residues. Germline CDR1 is LNHDA and CDR2 is SQIVND (reference sequence).